The source of this TCR beta chain is a study of long-term antiretroviral therapy in people with HIV (dated by TCRdb to between 2021 and 2024). For the study in its entirety: Collection of the earliest samples took place about a decade ahead of the 2015 WHO recommendation for immediate ART, at a time when ART was typically delayed until CD4 counts fell. Test extractions of a monoclonal T-cell line alongside 33 polyclonal samples showed no cross-contamination during QIAcube processing. From some 27 adults with confirmed HIV infection, the cohort provided around 180 cryopreserved PBMC samples, gathered serially across a mean of around six years (range 1-12). A retrospective serial study tested whether changes in peripheral blood TRB repertoire composition and diversity were associated with ART initiation and durable HIV suppression. Of the 30 participants with HIV, about twelve were female.

What the work shows at the level of the full study, not this receptor alone: Inferences about post-ART repertoire changes are limited because no data were available on ART adherence, viral resistance or therapy changes. HIV repertoires had narrower CDR3 length ranges than controls, and the network structure suggested an antigen-experienced repertoire that shifted only slightly toward naive after ART. Because PBMC availability was limited, only the TCR beta chain was sequenced, with no alpha chain pairing. Expanded TRB clones identified before ART initiation dominated the repertoire across all time points, though the dominance fluctuated and decreased in many PLHIV after ART. Samples dated from the mid-2000s to the late 2010s, and the ART regimens used may be less effective than current ones. ART initiation was associated with a significant increase in TRB diversity, but diversity stayed significantly below transplant donor controls even after long-term ART. Unsorted PBMC were profiled instead of sorted CD4+ and CD8+ T cells because pre-ART samples had limited cell numbers.

Points on this clone: It has no known antigen specificity. The record has no base qualities; no much larger clone is one base away.

To be included, a participant needed at least one PBMC sample from before ART initiation plus at least two post-ART samples. Every participant with HIV received treatment in the United States of America. Before DNA extraction, cryopreserved samples of about 0.95-11 million PBMC were thawed and then washed. At the time of the earliest PBMC sample, participants with HIV were aged between roughly 23 and 60 years. PBMC samples from each participant spanned 1-4 timepoints before ART initiation and 2-8 timepoints after ART initiation, with a median of 7 samples. Serial HIV viral load, CD4+ T-cell count, ART history and demographic data were obtained for every participant. Genomic DNA was extracted from unsorted PBMC with a Qiagen kit on a QIAcube, processed in batches of 12 samples. Sequencing of the TRB variable region was done with the immunoSEQ hsTCRB v3.0 assay at survey level resolution. The targeted TRB sequencing depth was roughly 40,000-55,000 T-cell genomes per sample. Pooled TRB libraries were sequenced on an Illumina MiSeq with a v3 150-cycle kit. Turning to the authors' computational methods: Repertoire analysis ran in R within a reproducible Nextflow workflow covering QC, data transformation and analysis. Custom analyses were implemented in LymphoSeq2, an R package for AIRR-Seq data exploration. A few samples that yielded fewer than 5000 total TRB sequences were excluded, so that around 190 HIV repertoires were analyzed. Among the 170 to 200 HIV repertoires that were kept, roughly 58 were collected before ART initiation and under 150 were collected after ART initiation. Repertoires were downsampled to 5000 TRB nucleotide sequences, and summary statistics were averaged over 100 downsampling iterations. TRB sequences were retained for analysis only if CDR3 regions of at least seven amino acids were present. Diversity was assessed using a clonality score derived from Shannon entropy and using the Gini coefficient. Repertoire networks linked the top 5000 CDR3 amino acid sequences whenever two sequences differed by an edit distance of one. For TRB CDR3 amino acid sequences, antigen specificity groups and MHC restriction were predicted with GLIPH2. Known CMV, EBV, HIV or tissue antigen associations were flagged by matching CDR3 amino acid sequences against VDJdb and McPAS-TCR. Pre-ART, post-ART and control groups were compared with Wilcoxon signed-rank tests and Holm-Bonferroni correction. This immuneACCESS table, as held by TCRdb, lists in-frame sequences with V and J called but not all clones. Of the missing ones, under half trace to an unresolved V gene in checked studies; the others have no known cause. V, J and clone size are taken as reported in that table, and D and trimming were inferred from the DNA itself. Recorded for this sample are 20,000 to 30,000 clones; about 85% of them occurred a single time. Clones ranked in the top ten supply around 9.6% of the sample.

V was cut back by 4 bases and J by 1 base, leaving a gap of 8 bases between them. The CDR3 sequence holds 15 residues, the cysteine and phenylalanine included. The sequence is cut down to CDR3 DNA, 45 bases in frame from base 1. The germline V gene provides CDR1 MNHNS and CDR2 SASEGT. Sequenced here: unsorted PBMCs, sampled 2.3 years after starting antiretroviral therapy. This clonotype was obtained from a middle-aged man with HIV. The chain employs TRBV6-1 and TRBJ2-6; no D segment can be confidently identified. The CDR3 region: CASSAEKSGANVLTF. The DNA sequence reads TGTGCCAGCAGTGCCGAGAAATCTGGGGCCAACGTCCTGACTTTC.